This T cell receptor beta chain came from a study of shared T cell receptors in the human thymus. Method: immunoSEQ multiplex PCR; TCRdb's copy keeps in-frame clones and lacks some. The repertoire holds some 700,000 clones, with 70% to 90% as singletons. This clone was picked up one time. Trimming removed 6 bases from V and 2 bases from J, with 16 bases in between. The CDR3 consists of 15 residues. From germline, CDR1 is MNHEY and CDR2 SVGAGI. These data were also reused for a study on human thymus T cells. From that second work: Healthy Finnish infants undergoing corrective surgery for congenital heart defects provided the donor material. Resections from corrective heart surgery supplied the thymus tissue. The authors found apparently biased V and J gene usage in thymic and blood repertoires. Highly overlapping thymic repertoires in unrelated individuals were reported by related research.

Sequenced input: thymocytes. The V gene is TRBV6-5, the J gene TRBJ1-2; weak D call: TRBD1 (6 bases). The clonotype comes from a girl under three years old with a congenital heart defect. CDR3 in DNA: TGTGCCAGCAGAGACCATACAGGGAAGAACTATGGCTACACCTTC. It yields the protein CASRDHTGKNYGYTF.